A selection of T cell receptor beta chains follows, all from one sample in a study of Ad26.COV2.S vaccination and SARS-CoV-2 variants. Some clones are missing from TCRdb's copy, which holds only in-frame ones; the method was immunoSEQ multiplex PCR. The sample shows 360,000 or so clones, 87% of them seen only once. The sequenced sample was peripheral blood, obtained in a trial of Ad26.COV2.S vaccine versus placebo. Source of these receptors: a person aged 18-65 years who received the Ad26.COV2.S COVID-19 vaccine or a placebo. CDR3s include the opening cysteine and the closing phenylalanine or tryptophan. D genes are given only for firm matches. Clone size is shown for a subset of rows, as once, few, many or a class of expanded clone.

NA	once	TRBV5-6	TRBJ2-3	CASSLARQPTDTQYF	TGTGCCAGCAGCTTGGCGAGACAGCCCACAGATACGCAGTATTTT
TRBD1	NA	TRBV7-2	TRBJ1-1	CASSPVTGIGNTEAFF	TGTGCCAGCAGCCCCGTGACAGGGATTGGGAACACTGAAGCTTTCTTT
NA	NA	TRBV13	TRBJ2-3	CASYPRAGTDTQYF	TGTGCCAGCTACCCTAGGGCGGGCACAGATACGCAGTATTTT
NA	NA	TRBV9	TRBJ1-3	CASSPGPSGDTIYF	TGTGCCAGCAGCCCAGGACCTTCTGGTGACACCATATATTTT
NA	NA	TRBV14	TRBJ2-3	CASNSGHSTDTQYF	TGTGCCAGCAATTCGGGACATAGCACAGATACGCAGTATTTT
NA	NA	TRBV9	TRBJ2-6	CASSVASSGANVLTF	TGTGCCAGCAGCGTTGCCAGCTCTGGGGCCAACGTCCTGACTTTC
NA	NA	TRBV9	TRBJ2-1	CASSVAYGQSSYNEQFF	TGTGCCAGCAGCGTAGCTTATGGACAGAGCTCCTACAATGAGCAGTTCTTC
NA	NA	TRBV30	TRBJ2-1	CAWSELSSYNEQFF	TGTGCCTGGAGTGAACTAAGCTCCTACAATGAGCAGTTCTTC
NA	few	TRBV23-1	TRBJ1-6	CASSQSACFATYSPLHF	TGCGCCAGCAGTCAATCGGCATGTTTCGCTACCTATTCACCCCTCCACTTT
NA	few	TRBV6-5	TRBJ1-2	CASRPGGLYGYTF	TGTGCCAGCAGGCCCGGCGGTCTATATGGCTACACCTTC
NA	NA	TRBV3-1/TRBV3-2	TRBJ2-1	CASSPFRQGPDNEQFF	TGTGCCAGCAGCCCCTTTCGGCAGGGGCCGGACAATGAGCAGTTCTTC
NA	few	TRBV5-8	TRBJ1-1	CASSLRGWGNTEAFF	TGTGCCAGCAGCTTGAGAGGGTGGGGGAACACTGAAGCTTTCTTT
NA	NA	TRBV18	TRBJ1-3	CASSPGGSIGNTIYF	TGTGCCAGCTCACCGGGGGGATCGATTGGAAACACCATATATTTT
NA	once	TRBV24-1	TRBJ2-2	CATSDFFGGELFF	TGTGCCACCAGTGATTTTTTTGGCGGGGAGCTGTTTTTT
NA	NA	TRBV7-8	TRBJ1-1	CASSPMGVAGEAFF	TGTGCCAGCAGCCCCATGGGGGTAGCGGGTGAAGCTTTCTTT
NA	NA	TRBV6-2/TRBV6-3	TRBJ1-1	CASSYQGTAFF	TGTGCCAGCAGTTACCAGGGGACGGCTTTCTTT
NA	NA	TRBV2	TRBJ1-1	CASSVWGAKTFF	TGTGCCAGCAGTGTCTGGGGGGCGAAGACTTTCTTT
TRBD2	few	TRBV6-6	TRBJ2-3	CASSSTGTSGGTQYF	TGTGCCAGCAGTTCCACCGGGACTAGCGGGGGTACGCAGTATTTT
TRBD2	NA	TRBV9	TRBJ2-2	CASSSGGAGELFF	TGTGCCAGCAGTAGCGGGGGGGCCGGGGAGCTGTTTTTT
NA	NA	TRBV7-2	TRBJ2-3	CASRQGISTDTQYF	TGTGCCAGCAGGCAGGGGATAAGCACAGATACGCAGTATTTT
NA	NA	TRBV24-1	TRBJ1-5	CATSESGGQPQHF	TGTGCCACCAGTGAAAGCGGGGGTCAGCCCCAGCATTTT
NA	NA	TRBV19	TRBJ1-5	CASSPDRNQPQHF	TGTGCCAGTAGTCCGGACAGAAATCAGCCCCAGCATTTT
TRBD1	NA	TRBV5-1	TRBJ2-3	CASSSSGGGTDTQYF	TGCGCCAGCAGCTCATCAGGGGGAGGCACAGATACGCAGTATTTT
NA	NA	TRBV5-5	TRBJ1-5	CASSDRGWESNQPQHF	TGTGCCAGCAGCGACCGAGGGTGGGAAAGCAATCAGCCCCAGCATTTT
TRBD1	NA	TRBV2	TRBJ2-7	CAILQGTGSSYEQYF	TGTGCCATACTCCAGGGGACAGGAAGCTCCTACGAGCAGTACTTC
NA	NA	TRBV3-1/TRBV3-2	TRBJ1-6	CASSPPTTSRVRSPLHF	TGTGCCAGCAGCCCTCCTACTACTAGTCGGGTTCGTTCACCCCTCCACTTT